The clone carrying this T cell receptor beta chain was detected once. This specimen comes from a study of blood T cell repertoires in COVID-19. Across the whole study: Whether acute or convalescent, the COVID-19 samples came from the United States, Italy and Spain. In each case, the material was cDNA or gDNA derived from T cells, B-cell-depleted T cells, or PBMCs.

This CDR3 region has 16 residues. Trimming at V came to 2 bases and at J to 7 bases, leaving 10 bases not matched to a gene. Germline-derived CDR1 and CDR2 are LNHDA and SQIVND (reference sequence). The authors' processing: Reference gene primer amplification in the assay estimated nucleated cell counts. Only in-frame clones appear in the TCRdb table, and some are missing; sequencing was by immunoSEQ multiplex PCR. The DNA gave D and trimming, while V, J and clone size come from that table. The sample contains 45,000 to 55,000 clones, around 68% of which appear only once. The chain links TRBV19 to TRBJ1-5, with 8 bases lining up with TRBD1. Sequencing was carried out using peripheral blood. The receptor was derived from a woman in her 70s with acute or convalescent COVID-19. In DNA, the CDR3 is TGTGCCAGTAGTATACAAACGCGGCCAGGGGGCCAGCCCCAGCATTTT. Its protein product is CASSIQTRPGGQPQHF.